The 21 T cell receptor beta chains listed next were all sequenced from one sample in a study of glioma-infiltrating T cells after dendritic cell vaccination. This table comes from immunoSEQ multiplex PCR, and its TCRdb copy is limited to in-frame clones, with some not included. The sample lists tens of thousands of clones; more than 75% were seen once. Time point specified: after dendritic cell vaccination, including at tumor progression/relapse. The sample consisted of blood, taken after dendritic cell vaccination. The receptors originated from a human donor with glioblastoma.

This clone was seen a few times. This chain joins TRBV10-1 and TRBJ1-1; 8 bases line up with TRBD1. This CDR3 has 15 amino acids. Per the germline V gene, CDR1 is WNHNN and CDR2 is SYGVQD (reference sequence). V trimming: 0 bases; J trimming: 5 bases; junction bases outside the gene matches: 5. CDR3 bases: TGCGCCAGCAGTGAGTCGCAGGGGGCGAGTACTGAAGCTTTCTTT. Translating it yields CASSESQGASTEAFF.

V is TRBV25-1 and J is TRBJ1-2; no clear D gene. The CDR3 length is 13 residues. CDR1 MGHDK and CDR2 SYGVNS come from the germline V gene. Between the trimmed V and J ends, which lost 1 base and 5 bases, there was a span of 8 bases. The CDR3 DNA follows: TGTGCCAGCAGTGAATTGGCAGGATATGGCTACACCTTC. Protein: CASSELAGYGYTF.

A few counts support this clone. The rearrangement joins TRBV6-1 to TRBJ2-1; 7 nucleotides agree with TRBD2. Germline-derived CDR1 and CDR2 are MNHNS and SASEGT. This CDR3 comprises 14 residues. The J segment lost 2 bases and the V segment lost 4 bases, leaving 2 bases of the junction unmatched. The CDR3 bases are TGTGCCAGCAGTGTTGCGGGAGCCTACAATGAGCAGTTCTTC. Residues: CASSVAGAYNEQFF.

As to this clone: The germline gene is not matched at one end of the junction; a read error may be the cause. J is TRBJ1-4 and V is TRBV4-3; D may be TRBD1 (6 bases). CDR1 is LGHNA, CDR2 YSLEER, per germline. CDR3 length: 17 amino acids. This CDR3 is CASSQEGGRQPNEKLLF. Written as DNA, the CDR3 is TGCGCCAGCAGCCAGGAGGGGGGGAGGCAGCCGAATGAAAAACTGCTTTTT.

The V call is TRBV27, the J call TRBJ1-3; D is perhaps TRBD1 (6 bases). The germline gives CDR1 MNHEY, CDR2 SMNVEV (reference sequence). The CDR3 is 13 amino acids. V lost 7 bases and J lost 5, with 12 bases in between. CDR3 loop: CASKPQGRNTIYF. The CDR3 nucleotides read TGTGCCAGCAAACCACAGGGTAGAAACACCATATATTTT.

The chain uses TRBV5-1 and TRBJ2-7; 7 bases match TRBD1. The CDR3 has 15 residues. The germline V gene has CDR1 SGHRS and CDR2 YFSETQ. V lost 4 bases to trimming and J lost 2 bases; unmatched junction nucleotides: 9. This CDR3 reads CASSRDSLSTYEQYF. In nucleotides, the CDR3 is TGCGCCAGCAGCCGGGACAGCTTATCTACCTACGAGCAGTACTTC.

The DNA for the CDR3 is TGCGCCAGCAGCCGGACCCCGGGACAGAACAATGAGCAGTTCTTC. The encoded protein is CASSRTPGQNNEQFF. The V gene is TRBV5-1, the J gene TRBJ2-1, with 7 nucleotides matching TRBD1. From germline, CDR1 is SGHRS and CDR2 YFSETQ. The CDR3 is 15 residues long. V dropped 4 bases and J dropped 5; count of bases not matched to a gene: 9.

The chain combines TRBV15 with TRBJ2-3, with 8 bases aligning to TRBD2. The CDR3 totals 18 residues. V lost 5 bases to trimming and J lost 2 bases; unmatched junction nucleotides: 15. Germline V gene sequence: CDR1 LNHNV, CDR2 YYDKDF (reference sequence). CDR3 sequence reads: CATSSGGLAGGITDTQYF. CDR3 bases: TGTGCCACCAGCTCCGGAGGGCTAGCGGGTGGAATCACAGATACGCAGTATTTT.

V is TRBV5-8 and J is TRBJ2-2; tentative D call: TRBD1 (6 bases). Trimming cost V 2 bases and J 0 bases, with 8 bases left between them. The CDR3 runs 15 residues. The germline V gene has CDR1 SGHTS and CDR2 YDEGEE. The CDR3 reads CASSLSGANTGELFF. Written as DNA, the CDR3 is TGTGCCAGCAGCTTATCAGGGGCGAACACCGGGGAGCTGTTTTTT.

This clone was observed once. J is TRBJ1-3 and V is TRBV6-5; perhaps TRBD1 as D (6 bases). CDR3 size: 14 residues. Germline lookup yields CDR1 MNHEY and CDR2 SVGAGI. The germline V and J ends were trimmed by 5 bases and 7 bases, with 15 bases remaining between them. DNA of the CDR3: TGTGCCAGCAGTCCGGAACAGGGTCGGAACACCATATATTTT. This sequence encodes CASSPEQGRNTIYF.

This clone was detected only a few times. The CDR3 loop reads CASSESTGLGYTF. The CDR3 coding sequence is TGTGCCAGCAGTGAATCGACAGGTCTAGGCTACACCTTC. The chain combines TRBV6-4 with TRBJ1-2; tentative D call: TRBD1 (6 bases). The germline V gene encodes CDR1 MRHNA and CDR2 SNTAGT. The germline V and J ends were trimmed by 3 bases and 8 bases, with 13 bases remaining between them. This CDR3 spans 13 amino acids.

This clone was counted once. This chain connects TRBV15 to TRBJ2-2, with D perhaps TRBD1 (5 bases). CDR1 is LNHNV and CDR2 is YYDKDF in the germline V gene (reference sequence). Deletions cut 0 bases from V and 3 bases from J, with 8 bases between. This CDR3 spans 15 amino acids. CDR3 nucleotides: TGTGCCACCAGCAGAGAGCCCAGGGACACCGGGGAGCTGTTTTTT. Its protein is CATSREPRDTGELFF.

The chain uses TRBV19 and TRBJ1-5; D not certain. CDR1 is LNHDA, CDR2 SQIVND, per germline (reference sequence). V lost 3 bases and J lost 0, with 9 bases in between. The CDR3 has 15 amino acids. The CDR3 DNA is TGTGCCAGTAGTATGACGGGGTATAGCAATCAGCCCCAGCATTTT. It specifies CASSMTGYSNQPQHF. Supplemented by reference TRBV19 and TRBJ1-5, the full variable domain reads DGGITQSPKYLFRKEGQNVTLSCEQNLNHDAMYWYRQDPGQGLRLIYYSQIVNDFQKGDIAEGYSVSREKKESFPLTVTSAQKNPTAFYLCASSMTGYSNQPQHFGDGTRLSIL.

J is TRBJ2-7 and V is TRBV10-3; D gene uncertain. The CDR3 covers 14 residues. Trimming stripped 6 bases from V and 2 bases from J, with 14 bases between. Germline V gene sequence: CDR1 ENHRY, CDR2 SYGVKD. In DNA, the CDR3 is TGTGCCATCAGGGCCGGAATAGACACCTACGAGCAGTACTTC. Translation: CAIRAGIDTYEQYF.

The chain's CDR3 is CASSGGTGAGSTEAFF. The CDR3 nucleotides read TGCGCCAGCAGCGGAGGGACAGGGGCGGGAAGCACTGAAGCTTTCTTT. V usage is TRBV5-1 and J usage is TRBJ1-1, with 10 bases aligning to TRBD1. The CDR3 runs 16 residues. Germline V lookup: CDR1 SGHRS, CDR2 YFSETQ. Trimming at V came to 4 bases and at J to 4 bases, leaving 10 bases not matched to a gene.

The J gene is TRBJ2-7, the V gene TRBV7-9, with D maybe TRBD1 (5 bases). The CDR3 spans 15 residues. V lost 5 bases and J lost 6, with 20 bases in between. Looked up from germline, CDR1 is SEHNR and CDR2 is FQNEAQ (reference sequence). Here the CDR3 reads CASSPQGWEGAEQYF. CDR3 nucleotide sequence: TGTGCCAGCAGCCCTCAGGGCTGGGAAGGGGCCGAGCAGTACTTC.

The CDR3 spells CASITSGGDTQYF. The CDR3 region has the DNA TGTGCCAGTATAACTAGCGGGGGAGATACGCAGTATTTT. The gene calls are TRBV19 and TRBJ2-3; 11 bases fit TRBD2. The CDR3 covers 13 residues. The germline CDR1 and CDR2 sequences are LNHDA and SQIVND (reference sequence). With V trimmed by 7 bases and J by 5 bases, 2 bases remained unmatched.

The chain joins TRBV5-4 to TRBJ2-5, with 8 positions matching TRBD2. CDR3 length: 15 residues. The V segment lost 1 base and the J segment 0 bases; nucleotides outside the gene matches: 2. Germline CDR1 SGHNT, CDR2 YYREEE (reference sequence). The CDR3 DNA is TGTGCCAGCAGCTTGATACTAGCGGACCAAGAGACCCAGTACTTC. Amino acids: CASSLILADQETQYF.

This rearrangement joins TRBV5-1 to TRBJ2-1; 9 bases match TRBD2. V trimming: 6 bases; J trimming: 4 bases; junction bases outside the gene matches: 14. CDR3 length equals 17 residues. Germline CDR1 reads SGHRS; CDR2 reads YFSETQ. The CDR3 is CASTPSPSAGGYNEQFF. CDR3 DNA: TGCGCCAGCACCCCCTCCCCTTCGGCGGGGGGGTACAATGAGCAGTTCTTC.

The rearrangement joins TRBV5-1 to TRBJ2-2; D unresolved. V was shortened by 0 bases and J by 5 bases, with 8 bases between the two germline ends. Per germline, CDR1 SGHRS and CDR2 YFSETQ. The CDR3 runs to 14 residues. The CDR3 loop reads CASSLEPRTGELFF. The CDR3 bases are TGCGCCAGCAGCTTGGAACCCCGGACCGGGGAGCTGTTTTTT.

This chain's CDR3 is CASRGQGANGYTF. DNA for the CDR3: TGTGCCAGCAGAGGACAGGGGGCAAATGGCTACACCTTC. V is TRBV6-4 and J is TRBJ1-2; 11 bases align to TRBD1. The V segment lost 6 bases and the J segment 6 bases; nucleotides outside the gene matches: 3. The CDR3 loop spans 13 amino acids. Germline V gives CDR1 MRHNA, CDR2 SNTAGT.